Sequencing of this T cell receptor (beta chain) was carried out in a study of kidney transplant recipient with SARS-CoV-2 infection. This CDR3 is built from 16 residues. V was trimmed by 7 bases and J by 4 bases, leaving 23 bases between them. TCRdb re-called the reads through MiXCR, storing one row per CDR3 protein. The repertoire holds about 250,000 distinct CDR3 sequences, with more than 25% as singletons. This clonotype showed up many times. The sequence was collected from a male patient in his 30s who had COVID-19 and was a kidney transplant recipient. These T cells may partly come from the graft donor. The rearrangement joins TRBV5-3 to TRBJ1-2; D remains ambiguous. TRBV5-3 is an ORF; its function is uncertain. Material: a blood sample, obtained at baseline and on day 111 from a kidney transplant recipient. CDR3 residues: CARLARVVRKTYGYTF. The CDR3 DNA is TGTGCCAGACTTGCCAGAGTGGTGAGAAAGACCTATGGCTACACCTTC.